This T cell receptor (beta chain) was sequenced during a study of cytomegalovirus exposure and HLA in healthy donors. Background on the study: The approximately 120 validation repertoires used the same platform as the 666 first-cohort repertoires, a later analysis reported. General observations from the study: Altogether, 150 to 200 TCR beta chains were recorded as cytomegalovirus-associated. That first-cohort TCR clusters tended to co-occur in the roughly 110 validation repertoires was found in a later analysis. Specific recognition of CMV antigens was confirmed in vitro for a few chains (all CMV-associated).

Germline V gives CDR1 ENHRY, CDR2 SYGVKD. V gave up 3 bases and J gave up 4 bases; unmatched junction bases: 5. The CDR3 runs 14 residues. On this clone itself: The target antigen is unknown.

Measured with immunoSEQ multiplex PCR; TCRdb has only the in-frame clones, and not every one. The table shows some 250,000 clones, with approximately 86% occurring only once. The sequencing input was PBMCs. The chain has TRBV10-3 and TRBJ2-7; 8 nucleotides align to TRBD2. The TCR sequence derives from a woman aged 25-40 years in good health and CMV-seropositive. CDR3 sequence: CAISDSGIGYEQYF. For the CDR3, the DNA is TGTGCCATCAGTGATAGCGGGATAGGGTACGAGCAGTACTTC.